The 5 T cell receptor beta chains listed next were all sequenced from one sample in a study of blood T cell repertoires in COVID-19. Only in-frame clones appear in the TCRdb table, and some are missing; sequencing was by immunoSEQ multiplex PCR. The top ten clones hold about 11% of a sample with some 290,000 clones, 88% of them seen once. Sequencing was done on a sample of peripheral blood. The source of these receptors is a woman in her twenties or thirties with COVID-19, enrolled during active disease.

The gene calls are TRBV30 and TRBJ2-1; 7 bases align to TRBD1. In germline, CDR1 is GTSNPN, CDR2 SVGIG (reference sequence). This CDR3 is built from 13 residues. Trimming removed 3 bases from V and 8 bases from J; junction bases left unmatched: 7. For the CDR3, the DNA is TGTGCCTGGAGAAGGCAGGGGGTCGATGAGCAGTTCTTC. Translation: CAWRRQGVDEQFF.

This chain uses TRBV5-1 with TRBJ2-5; 7 nucleotides agree with TRBD1. CDR3 length: 14 amino acids. Unmatched junction bases numbered 2, after V lost 1 base and J lost 2 bases. Germline CDR1 reads SGHRS; CDR2 reads YFSETQ. CDR3 DNA sequence: TGCGCCAGCAGCTTGTTGGACAGGCAAGAGACCCAGTACTTC. It yields the protein CASSLLDRQETQYF.

CDR3 residues: CASSLIEKLFF. CDR3 in DNA: TGTGCCAGCAGTTTAATTGAAAAACTGTTTTTT. The rearrangement links TRBV2 to TRBJ1-4; no clear D. Germline lookup yields CDR1 SNHLY and CDR2 FYNNEI. The CDR3 length is 11 residues. Trimming shortened V by 5 bases and J by 7 bases, and 5 bases separated the two germline ends.

The chain recombines TRBV28 with TRBJ1-2, with a possible D match to TRBD1 (5 bases). CDR1 MDHEN and CDR2 SYDVKM come from the germline V gene. The CDR3 is made up of 13 amino acids. The V end was cut by 4 bases, the J end by 8 bases, with 14 bases between. The CDR3 here is CASSSGLPGGYTF. CDR3 bases: TGTGCCAGCAGTTCGGGACTGCCCGGGGGCTACACCTTC.

The chain has TRBV2 and TRBJ2-2; 9 nucleotides match TRBD1. The CDR3 is 15 amino acids. V trimming: 4 bases; J trimming: 3 bases; junction bases outside the gene matches: 3. Germline loops: CDR1 SNHLY, CDR2 FYNNEI. As DNA, the CDR3 is TGTGCCAGCAGTGTTCGGGACAGGGACACCGGGGAGCTGTTTTTT. This sequence encodes CASSVRDRDTGELFF.